The count of the clone carrying this T cell receptor (beta chain) is one. Generated by immunoSEQ multiplex PCR, the TCRdb table keeps only in-frame clones and is missing some. In the table there are 310,000 or so clones, approximately 89% of which are singletons. This record comes from a study of blood T cell repertoires in COVID-19. The CDR3 is 18 amino acids. V was trimmed by 4 bases and J by 2 bases, leaving 18 bases between them. Germline CDR1 and CDR2: LGHDT and YNNKEL (reference sequence). The clonotype comes from a woman under 40 with COVID-19, enrolled during active disease. The sample taken for sequencing was peripheral blood. The chain couples TRBV3-1 (or the pseudogene TRBV3-2) to TRBJ2-6; D is undetermined. CDR3 sequence: CASSPNSVLTAGANVLTF. CDR3 DNA: TGTGCCAGCAGCCCGAATTCGGTCCTAACCGCTGGGGCCAACGTCCTGACTTTC.